Shown below are 17 T cell receptor beta chains from a single sample sequenced in a study of response to subunit inactivated influenza vaccine. TCRdb redid the calling of the RT-PCR reads with MiXCR, one entry per CDR3 protein. The sample contains 500,000 to 600,000 distinct CDR3 sequences, 15% to 20% of which appear only once. Sequenced material: CD4+ T cells sorted from PBMCs, taken about 24 months after vaccination. The receptors come from a man between 50 and 70 years old who received an inactivated influenza vaccine.

This clonotype showed up just a few times. The chain joins TRBV2 to TRBJ1-1, with a tentative D call TRBD1 (6 bases). Germline lookup yields CDR1 SNHLY and CDR2 FYNNEI. The CDR3 covers 12 residues. The V end was cut by 9 bases, the J end by 3 bases, with 11 bases between. As DNA, the CDR3 is TGTGCCAGGCAGGGGTCCCACACTGAAGCTTTCTTT. Its translation: CARQGSHTEAFF.

The genes are TRBV29-1 and TRBJ1-1, with no clear D. CDR3 size: 14 residues. CDR1 is SQVTM and CDR2 is ANQGSEA in the germline V gene. V was clipped by 3 bases and J by 4 bases, with 15 bases between them. The CDR3 nucleotides read TGCAGCGTTGAGGTTATCGGTAAATCCACTGAAGCTTTCTTT. Translation gives CSVEVIGKSTEAFF.

The chain has TRBV7-9 and TRBJ1-2; D not certain. The CDR3 covers 14 residues. V was shortened by 3 bases and J by 4 bases, with 12 bases between the two germline ends. Germline assignment: CDR1 SEHNR and CDR2 FQNEAQ (reference sequence). The CDR3, as DNA: TGTGCCAGCAGCTTTACACAGATAGTCTATGGCTACACCTTC. It is translated as CASSFTQIVYGYTF.

This rearrangement joins TRBV6-1 to TRBJ1-2, with D hard to call. The CDR3 has 15 amino acids. Germline values: CDR1 MNHNS, CDR2 SASEGT. Trimming took 4 bases from V and 6 from J, leaving 18 bases between them. The CDR3: CASSGGETLINGYTF. CDR3 sequence (DNA): TGTGCCAGCAGTGGGGGAGAAACCCTCATCAATGGCTACACCTTC.

In its sample, this clonotype was seen a few times. The V and J genes are TRBV6-5 and TRBJ1-2; the D gene is possibly TRBD1 (5 bases). CDR1 is MNHEY and CDR2 is SVGAGI in the germline V gene. The V end lost 0 bases, the J end lost 6 bases, and 8 bases lay between the germline ends. The CDR3 consists of 13 residues. The CDR3 sequence: CASSYSGRHGYTF. Written as DNA, the CDR3 is TGTGCCAGCAGTTACTCGGGACGGCATGGCTACACCTTC.

This clonotype was seen a few times. The rearrangement joins TRBV4-3 to TRBJ2-7; 11 positions match TRBD2. Germline CDR1 is LGHNA and CDR2 is YSLEER. The CDR3 spans 13 residues. V dropped 6 bases and J dropped 6; count of bases not matched to a gene: 4. CDR3: CASSRLAGSEQYF. The CDR3 DNA sequence: TGCGCCAGCAGTCGACTAGCGGGAAGCGAGCAGTACTTC.

This clonotype was observed at least ten times. The genes are TRBV3-1 and TRBJ2-6; the D gene is possibly TRBD1 (5 bases). V was clipped by 5 bases and J by 0 bases, with 14 bases between them. CDR3 length: 17 amino acids. Germline V gene sequence: CDR1 LGHDT, CDR2 YNNKEL (reference sequence). The CDR3 reads CASSARAYSSGANVLTF. In DNA, the CDR3 is TGTGCCAGCAGCGCCAGGGCCTACTCCTCTGGGGCCAACGTCCTGACTTTC.

This clonotype was seen ten or more times. V and J are TRBV5-1 and TRBJ2-1, with a possible D match to TRBD1 (5 bases). The germline V gene has CDR1 SGHRS and CDR2 YFSETQ. The CDR3 extends over 14 amino acids. Trimming removed 5 bases at V and 5 bases at J, with 14 bases between. In nucleotides, the CDR3 is TGCGCCAGCAGAGCTCAGGGTTTGGACAATGAGCAGTTCTTC. Its translation: CASRAQGLDNEQFF.

Only a few counts were recorded for this clonotype. The V call is TRBV25-1, the J call TRBJ2-3; TRBD1 matches at 12 bases. The CDR3 consists of 17 residues. CDR1 is MGHDK and CDR2 is SYGVNS in the germline V gene. With V trimmed by 2 bases and J by 2 bases, 5 bases remained unmatched. The CDR3 protein is CASSEPTGQGATDTQYF. The CDR3 region has the DNA TGTGCCAGCAGTGAACCAACGGGACAGGGGGCCACAGATACGCAGTATTTT.

This clonotype was seen many times. This chain uses TRBV20-1 with TRBJ2-5; D call uncertain. Germline lookup yields CDR1 DFQATT and CDR2 SNEGSKA (reference sequence). This CDR3 comprises 15 residues. Trimming shortened V by 3 bases and J by 2 bases, and 16 bases separated the two germline ends. For the CDR3, the DNA is TGCAGTGCTAGTATAATTAGTCGAGGACAAGAGACCCAGTACTTC. Amino acid sequence: CSASIISRGQETQYF.

V and J are TRBV11-1 and TRBJ2-2, with 8 bases fitting TRBD1. This CDR3 region has 16 residues. Trimming removed 4 bases from V and 4 bases from J; junction bases left unmatched: 8. Germline assignment: CDR1 SGHAT and CDR2 FQDESV (reference sequence). The CDR3, as DNA: TGTGCCAGCAGCTCAAGAGGCAGGGGGCGCACCGGGGAGCTGTTTTTT. Its translation: CASSSRGRGRTGELFF. The entire variable domain, with the rest obtained from reference TRBV11-1 and TRBJ2-2, is as follows: EAEVAQSPRYKITEKSQAVAFWCDPISGHATLYWYRQILGQGPELLVQFQDESVVDDSQLPKDRFSAERLKGVDSTLKIQPAELGDSAMYLCASSSRGRGRTGELFFGEGSRLTVL.

This clonotype has only a few counts. The chain recombines TRBV12-3 or TRBV12-4 with TRBJ1-1, with 8 bases aligning to TRBD1. V lost 7 bases to trimming and J lost 4 bases; unmatched junction nucleotides: 8. This CDR3 has 14 residues. The CDR3 reads CASTPGQGVTEAFF. The CDR3 bases are TGTGCCAGCACCCCTGGACAGGGAGTCACTGAAGCTTTCTTT.

This clonotype occurred a few times. The chain uses TRBV19 and TRBJ1-5; perhaps TRBD1 as D (5 bases). V was shortened by 1 base and J by 7 bases, with 14 bases between the two germline ends. This CDR3 contains 15 residues. Germline V gene lookup returns CDR1 LNHDA and CDR2 SQIVND (reference sequence). CDR3 protein: CASSIGSGFGQPQHF. CDR3 sequence (DNA): TGTGCCAGTAGTATAGGTTCAGGGTTCGGCCAGCCCCAGCATTTT.

The chain is built from TRBV27 and TRBJ2-3; D may be TRBD1 (5 bases). The V end lost 5 bases, the J end lost 0 bases, and 9 bases lay between the germline ends. The CDR3 has 14 residues. CDR1 and CDR2 (germline): MNHEY, SMNVEV (reference sequence). The CDR3 region is CASSNTGSTDTQYF. CDR3 bases: TGTGCCAGCAGTAATACAGGAAGCACAGATACGCAGTATTTT.

This chain joins TRBV20-1 and TRBJ2-7; D may match TRBD1 or TRBD2 (5 bases each). The CDR3 totals 16 residues. Germline V lookup: CDR1 DFQATT, CDR2 SNEGSKA (reference sequence). The V and J ends lost 0 bases and 5 bases respectively, with 20 bases between them. The CDR3 sequence is CSARDLGAGIDNEQYF. CDR3 nucleotide sequence: TGCAGTGCTAGAGATCTCGGGGCAGGGATCGACAACGAGCAGTACTTC.

The chain uses TRBV7-9 and TRBJ2-3, with D perhaps matching TRBD1 or TRBD2 (5 bases each). CDR3 length: 13 residues. Germline V lookup: CDR1 SEHNR, CDR2 FQNEAQ (reference sequence). Trimming left V 5 bases short and J 6 bases short, with 12 bases between. The CDR3 nucleotides are TGTGCCAGCAGCCGTGGGACCGGGGATACGCAGTATTTT. Translated, it gives CASSRGTGDTQYF.

This clonotype was seen a handful of times. The chain employs TRBV29-1 and TRBJ2-5; D may be TRBD1 (6 bases). The V end was cut by 4 bases, the J end by 5 bases, with 14 bases between. CDR3 length equals 13 residues. Germline CDR1 SQVTM, CDR2 ANQGSEA. CDR3 region: CSVVYRVRETQYF. CDR3 coding DNA: TGCAGCGTTGTATACAGGGTGAGGGAGACCCAGTACTTC.